A selection of T cell receptor beta chains follows, all from one sample in a study of blood T cell repertoires in COVID-19. Here immunoSEQ multiplex PCR was the method, and the copy in TCRdb shows in-frame clones only, minus some. The repertoire holds about 100,000 clones, with approximately 81% as singletons. The sequenced sample was peripheral blood. These receptors were obtained from a human donor in a cohort sampled during active COVID-19. Each CDR3 is given with its conserved first and last residue. A D gene is named only where the DNA matches it firmly. Clone size is shown for a subset of rows, as once, few, many or a class of expanded clone.

D gene | J gene | clone size | V gene | CDR3 protein | CDR3 DNA
- | TRBJ2-5 | - | TRBV2 | CASSEEIGETQYF | TGTGCCAGCAGTGAAGAGATCGGGGAGACCCAGTACTTC
TRBD2 | TRBJ2-1 | - | TRBV3-1/TRBV3-2 | CASSQGTSGISPPNEQFF | TGTGCCAGCAGCCAAGGAACTAGCGGAATCAGTCCCCCCAATGAGCAGTTCTTC
- | TRBJ2-7 | - | TRBV9 | CASSVTGSSYEQYF | TGTGCCAGCAGCGTCACAGGGAGCTCCTACGAGCAGTACTTC
- | TRBJ1-5 | once | TRBV5-6 | CASSRRGSNQPQHF | TGTGCCAGCAGCCGCCGGGGTAGCAATCAGCCCCAGCATTTT
TRBD1 | TRBJ2-5 | once | TRBV6-1 | CASSERRTGIDGKTQYF | TGTGCCAGCAGTGAAAGGAGGACAGGGATAGACGGAAAGACCCAGTACTTC
- | TRBJ1-2 | - | TRBV5-6 | CASSLVELNYGYTF | TGTGCCAGCAGCTTGGTGGAGTTAAACTATGGCTACACCTTC
TRBD1 | TRBJ1-1 | - | TRBV27 | CASSWSGQGHTEAFF | TGTGCCAGCAGTTGGAGCGGACAGGGTCACACTGAAGCTTTCTTT
- | TRBJ2-1 | - | TRBV6-1 | CASSEAQAVRYNEQFF | TGTGCCAGCAGTGAAGCTCAGGCCGTAAGGTACAATGAGCAGTTCTTC
- | TRBJ2-1 | once | TRBV4-3 | CASSQAQKSDNEQFF | TGCGCCAGCAGCCAAGCTCAGAAGTCTGACAATGAGCAGTTCTTC
- | TRBJ2-3 | - | TRBV11-3 | CASSLDRGDTQYF | TGTGCCAGCAGCTTAGATCGGGGAGATACGCAGTATTTT
- | TRBJ2-7 | once | TRBV7-8 | CASSRTFISYEQYF | TGTGCCAGCAGCCGGACTTTTATCTCCTACGAGCAGTACTTC
- | TRBJ2-5 | - | TRBV5-1 | CASSRLLGETQYF | TGCGCCAGCAGCCGACTATTGGGGGAGACCCAGTACTTC
- | TRBJ1-6 | - | TRBV9 | CASSQDSPNSPLHF | TGTGCCAGCAGCCAGGACAGTCCGAATTCACCCCTCCACTTT
- | TRBJ1-2 | few | TRBV7-9 | CASSHGQNYGYTF | TGTGCCAGCAGCCACGGACAGAACTATGGCTACACCTTC
TRBD2 | TRBJ2-5 | - | TRBV25-1 | CASSEEWGGDETQYF | TGTGCCAGCAGTGAAGAATGGGGAGGGGACGAGACCCAGTACTTC
- | TRBJ1-1 | few | TRBV5-1 | CASSLAGYTEAFF | TGCGCCAGCAGCTTAGCAGGGTACACTGAAGCTTTCTTT
TRBD1 | TRBJ1-1 | few | TRBV9 | CASSVGTGPPRTEAFF | TGTGCCAGCAGCGTAGGGACAGGGCCTCCGCGGACTGAAGCTTTCTTT
TRBD1 | TRBJ1-3 | once | TRBV7-2 | CASSFGLAGGFGNTIYF | TGTGCCAGCAGCTTCGGGTTAGCAGGGGGCTTTGGAAACACCATATATTTT
- | TRBJ1-6 | - | TRBV6-1 | CASSEVDTSPLHF | TGTGCCAGCAGTGAAGTGGACACCTCACCCCTCCACTTT
TRBD1 | TRBJ1-5 | - | TRBV28 | CASRGTGAINQPQHF | TGTGCCAGCAGAGGTACAGGGGCAATCAATCAGCCCCAGCATTTT
TRBD1 | TRBJ2-3 | - | TRBV7-9 | CASSIGQGGDTQYF | TGTGCCAGCAGCATAGGACAGGGAGGAGATACGCAGTATTTT
- | TRBJ2-7 | - | TRBV6-5 | CASIAGSKFYEQYF | TGTGCCAGCATTGCCGGGTCGAAATTCTACGAGCAGTACTTC
- | TRBJ1-3 | - | TRBV19 | CASTVSGALRGNTIYF | TGTGCCAGTACCGTCTCAGGGGCTTTAAGAGGAAACACCATATATTTT